The 26 T cell receptor beta chains given below trace back to one sample, sequenced in a study of Graves' ophthalmopathy and Graves' hyperthyroidism. RNA served as the template for amplifying TCR beta CDR3 regions. HTBI-primed RT-PCR formed the first round, and a multiplex PCR formed the second. TCRdb processed the multiplex PCR reads anew with MiXCR; each CDR3 protein has one entry. The sample gives over 150,000 distinct CDR3 sequences, approximately 40% of which show up once; 4.5% to 6% is in the top ten. The sequencing sample was made of peripheral blood. These receptors were collected from a woman between 35 and 50 years old with Graves' ophthalmopathy.

This clonotype was seen ten or more times. V gene TRBV6-5 combines with J gene TRBJ2-7, with D possibly being TRBD1 (5 bases). Per the germline V gene, CDR1 is MNHEY and CDR2 is SVGAGI. The CDR3 is 13 residues long. With 6 bases removed from V and 7 bases from J, the gap between germline ends came to 16 bases. The CDR3 loop is CASRAVSKGEQYF. CDR3 bases: TGTGCCAGCAGGGCGGTTTCAAAGGGGGAGCAGTACTTC.

This clonotype was recorded many times. V gene TRBV27 combines with J gene TRBJ2-2, with TRBD1 matching over 7 bases. Germline assignment: CDR1 MNHEY and CDR2 SMNVEV (reference sequence). This CDR3 has 14 residues. The V gene end was trimmed by 4 bases and the J gene end by 5 bases; junction bases not matched to a gene: 4. The CDR3 is CASSSNRGTGELFF. In DNA, the CDR3 is TGTGCCAGCAGTTCCAACAGGGGAACCGGGGAGCTGTTTTTT.

Many counts were recorded for this clonotype. This chain uses TRBV6-5 with TRBJ1-6, with D uncertain. V was shortened by 6 bases and J by 3 bases, with 18 bases between the two germline ends. The germline V gene has CDR1 MNHEY and CDR2 SVGAGI. This CDR3 has 17 amino acids. CDR3 bases: TGTGCCAGCAGATCGCCGGGAGAGGGCGGCTATAATTCACCCCTCCACTTT. Amino acids: CASRSPGEGGYNSPLHF.

This clonotype was observed at least ten times. V is TRBV6-5 and J is TRBJ2-2, with 15 positions matching TRBD2. Per the germline V gene, CDR1 is MNHEY and CDR2 is SVGAGI. CDR3 size: 15 residues. J was trimmed by 4 bases and V by 7 bases; bases with no gene match: 1. The CDR3 bases are TGTGCCAGCAAGGGACTAGCGGGGGGCACCGGGGAGCTGTTTTTT. Protein sequence: CASKGLAGGTGELFF.

This clonotype was observed many times. J is TRBJ1-2 and V is TRBV29-1; the D gene is possibly TRBD1 (6 bases). This CDR3 spans 13 amino acids. V was pared by 4 bases and J by 3 bases, with 12 bases between. The germline gives CDR1 SQVTM, CDR2 ANQGSEA. The CDR3 DNA reads as TGCAGCGTTGGGGTAGGGGGAGACTATGGCTACACCTTC. Translating it yields CSVGVGGDYGYTF.

This clonotype was observed at least ten times. The V gene is TRBV5-1, the J gene TRBJ2-7; TRBD1 matches 7 bases. This CDR3 contains 13 residues. Germline CDR1 SGHRS, CDR2 YFSETQ. The V and J ends lost 4 bases and 7 bases, in that order; junction bases with no gene match: 8. CDR3 nucleotide sequence: TGCGCCAGCAGCCAAGACAGGGTTGGAGAGCAGTACTTC. Its translation: CASSQDRVGEQYF.

V usage is TRBV28 and J usage is TRBJ1-2; 7 bases are shared with TRBD1. The germline CDR1 and CDR2 sequences are MDHEN and SYDVKM. The CDR3 loop spans 17 amino acids. Germline trimming cut 5 bases from V and 5 bases from J; bases unmatched to any gene: 17. The CDR3 bases are TGTGCCAGCAGTACCCACAGGGGTAGCCCTCGCGGATATGGCTACACCTTC. Protein: CASSTHRGSPRGYGYTF.

This clonotype appeared many times. The chain joins TRBV12-3 or TRBV12-4 to TRBJ1-3, with TRBD1 matching 7 bases. V lost 6 bases and J lost 4; bases outside the gene matches: 9. The CDR3 runs to 15 residues. The CDR3, as DNA: TGTGCCAGCAGGCGAGAAGGGACAGCCGGAAACACCATATATTTT. Translation gives CASRREGTAGNTIYF.

This clonotype was seen ten or more times. The chain has TRBV6-1 and TRBJ2-7; the match to TRBD1 covers 10 bases. Germline V gene data show CDR1 as MNHNS and CDR2 as SASEGT. This CDR3 contains 13 residues. After removal of 7 bases from V and 4 bases from J, the junction contained 4 bases not matched to a gene. CDR3 residues: CASKGTGVYEQYF. The CDR3 DNA follows: TGTGCCAGCAAGGGGACAGGGGTTTACGAGCAGTACTTC.

This clonotype was recorded many times. V usage is TRBV20-1 and J usage is TRBJ2-7; D is unresolved. This CDR3 contains 14 residues. With 3 bases removed from V and 0 bases from J, the gap between germline ends came to 12 bases. Germline values: CDR1 DFQATT, CDR2 SNEGSKA (reference sequence). The CDR3 reads CSASSPDLSYEQYF. The CDR3 DNA follows: TGCAGTGCTAGCTCTCCTGACCTCTCCTACGAGCAGTACTTC.

CDR3: CSVEGLAATNTGELFF. CDR3 bases: TGCAGCGTTGAAGGACTAGCGGCAACGAACACCGGGGAGCTGTTTTTT. This sequence joins TRBV29-1 and TRBJ2-2; 9 nucleotides align to TRBD2. Germline V lookup: CDR1 SQVTM, CDR2 ANQGSEA. This CDR3 comprises 16 residues. V dropped 1 base and J dropped 0; count of bases not matched to a gene: 3.

This clonotype was picked up many times. V and J are TRBV6-2 or TRBV6-3 and TRBJ2-6; D is possibly TRBD2 (6 bases). The length of the CDR3 is 16 residues. The germline V gene has CDR1 MNHEY and CDR2 SVGEGT. Trimming stripped 6 bases from V and 2 bases from J, with 14 bases between. The CDR3: CASSHWGLAGANVLTF. For the CDR3, the DNA is TGTGCCAGCAGCCATTGGGGACTGGCTGGGGCCAACGTCCTGACTTTC.

J is TRBJ2-4 and V is TRBV6-2 or TRBV6-3, with 7 bases fitting TRBD1. Germline CDR1 reads MNHEY; CDR2 reads SVGEGT. The length of the CDR3 is 15 residues. V trimming: 6 bases; J trimming: 2 bases; junction bases outside the gene matches: 7. In nucleotides, the CDR3 is TGTGCCAGCAGACGCACAGGGGCGTCCAAAAACATTCAGTACTTC. Amino acid sequence: CASRRTGASKNIQYF.

This clonotype was seen repeatedly, ten times or more. This chain uses TRBV28 with TRBJ2-3; D gene ambiguous. The V and J ends lost 6 bases and 2 bases respectively, with 9 bases between them. Looked up from germline, CDR1 is MDHEN and CDR2 is SYDVKM. The CDR3 sequence is 13 residues long. The CDR3 here is CASSLGNTDTQYF. The CDR3 bases are TGTGCCAGCAGCCTGGGGAACACAGATACGCAGTATTTT. Based on the CDR3 plus reference TRBV28 and TRBJ2-3, the full variable domain is DVKVTQSSRYLVKRTGEKVFLECVQDMDHENMFWYRQDPGLGLRLIYFSYDVKMKEKGDIPEGYSVSREKKERFSLILESASTNQTSMYLCASSLGNTDTQYFGPGTRLTVL.

This clonotype was found once. This chain joins TRBV20-1 and TRBJ1-1; D is perhaps TRBD1 (6 bases). This CDR3 region has 13 residues. Trimming removed 6 bases from V and 5 bases from J, with 16 bases in between. Germline V lookup: CDR1 DFQATT, CDR2 SNEGSKA (reference sequence). CDR3 sequence (DNA): TGCAGTGCCCCCCCAGGGGCACGTACTGAAGCTTTCTTT. Translated, it gives CSAPPGARTEAFF.

This clonotype was counted ten times or more. This chain uses TRBV29-1 with TRBJ2-3; perhaps TRBD1 as D (6 bases). The CDR3 is made up of 14 amino acids. V was trimmed by 6 bases and J by 0 bases, leaving 13 bases between them. Germline lookup yields CDR1 SQVTM and CDR2 ANQGSEA. The CDR3 DNA is TGCAGCGTGGGGACAACAACTAGCACAGATACGCAGTATTTT. It translates to CSVGTTTSTDTQYF.

V is TRBV28 and J is TRBJ2-7, with 9 bases lining up with TRBD1. The trim removed 1 base at V and 2 bases at J, leaving 6 bases unmatched. CDR1 and CDR2 (germline): MDHEN, SYDVKM. CDR3 size: 16 residues. The CDR3 is CASSLFSGQGPYEQYF. The CDR3 nucleotides read TGTGCCAGCAGTTTATTCTCGGGACAGGGACCCTACGAGCAGTACTTC.

This clonotype was recorded many times. The chain links TRBV7-2 to TRBJ1-5, with D perhaps matching TRBD1 (6 bases). V was cut by 2 bases and J by 7 bases, with 12 bases left in between. CDR1 and CDR2 (germline): SGHTA, FQGNSA. The CDR3 extends over 14 amino acids. CDR3 coding DNA: TGTGCCAGCAGCTTATTACAGGGAAAGCAGCCCCAGCATTTT. Translated, it gives CASSLLQGKQPQHF.

The CDR3 region has the DNA TGTGCCAGCAGGTCGGTGGGGGCGCGGGAGACCCAGTACTTC. It yields the protein CASRSVGARETQYF. This sequence joins TRBV6-2 or TRBV6-3 and TRBJ2-5, with TRBD1 as a possible D gene (6 bases). CDR1 is MNHEY and CDR2 is SVGEGT in the germline V gene. The V end lost 6 bases, the J end lost 5 bases, and 16 bases lay between the germline ends. This CDR3 has 14 amino acids.

This clonotype appeared many times. V usage is TRBV29-1 and J usage is TRBJ2-7; D is perhaps TRBD1 (6 bases). The V end was cut by 6 bases, the J end by 2 bases, with 11 bases between. The CDR3 consists of 12 residues. Germline values: CDR1 SQVTM, CDR2 ANQGSEA. CDR3 in DNA: TGCAGCGTAGTGCAGGGGACCTACGAGCAGTACTTC. This codes for CSVVQGTYEQYF.

This clonotype was seen repeatedly, ten times or more. The genes are TRBV7-2 and TRBJ1-1; D not resolved. The CDR3 totals 13 residues. Between the trimmed V and J ends, which lost 2 bases and 7 bases, there was a span of 11 bases. Looked up from germline, CDR1 is SGHTA and CDR2 is FQGNSA. CDR3 residues: CASSLTQNFEAFF. The CDR3 DNA reads as TGTGCCAGCAGCTTAACGCAAAACTTTGAAGCTTTCTTT.

The CDR3 region is CSARGWHSRIPGETQYF. CDR3 coding DNA: TGCAGTGCTAGAGGCTGGCACTCGCGAATTCCCGGAGAGACCCAGTACTTC. The chain employs TRBV20-1 and TRBJ2-5; D is unresolved. CDR3 length equals 17 residues. CDR1 DFQATT and CDR2 SNEGSKA come from the germline V gene (reference sequence). V was shortened by 1 base and J by 4 bases, with 22 bases between the two germline ends.

About this clonotype: A read error is likely, as this CDR3 ends without the conserved phenylalanine or tryptophan. CDR3 loop: CASSIRTGWQETQYL. Here the CDR3 DNA reads TGCGCCAGCAGCATACGGACAGGTTGGCAGGAGACCCAGTACCTC. The chain is built from TRBV5-1 and TRBJ2-5; 7 bases align to TRBD1. The CDR3 has 15 amino acids. Germline assignment: CDR1 SGHRS and CDR2 YFSETQ. The trim removed 4 bases at V and 5 bases at J, leaving 11 bases unmatched.

This sequence joins TRBV7-2 and TRBJ2-5; TRBD1 aligns across 7 bases. CDR3 length equals 14 residues. Trimming cost V 5 bases and J 5 bases; bases outside gene matches: 8. Germline assignment: CDR1 SGHTA and CDR2 FQGNSA. The CDR3 region is CASSRPGQRETQYF. The CDR3 region has the DNA TGTGCCAGCAGCCGCCCGGGACAGAGGGAGACCCAGTACTTC.

This clonotype was recorded many times. This rearrangement joins TRBV28 to TRBJ2-5; tentatively, D is TRBD1 (6 bases). Germline lookup yields CDR1 MDHEN and CDR2 SYDVKM. Trimming shortened V by 5 bases and J by 2 bases, and 12 bases separated the two germline ends. CDR3 length equals 14 residues. The CDR3 DNA reads as TGTGCCAGCAGTCCGGGACAATCACAAGAGACCCAGTACTTC. Translated: CASSPGQSQETQYF.

This clonotype appeared many times. Being one base from a much bigger clone, this may be a read error. V is TRBV30 and J is TRBJ2-2; TRBD2 might be the D (5 bases). The CDR3 is made up of 14 amino acids. Germline CDR1 GTSNPN, CDR2 SVGIG (reference sequence). Between the trimmed V and J ends, which lost 8 bases and 5 bases, there was a span of 18 bases. CDR3 nucleotide sequence: TGTGCCCGGACTGAAGGGCCTCATACCGGGGAGCTGTTTTTT. It specifies CARTEGPHTGELFF.